Below, 10 T cell receptor beta chains from the same sample are listed, as sequenced in a study of human thymus T cells. Corrective heart surgery yielded the resections from which the thymus tissue came. TCRdb's table, derived via immunoSEQ multiplex PCR, lists solely in-frame clones and lacks some. The data show roughly 130,000 clones, just under 95% seen once. The material sequenced was thymus tissue. These receptors all come from a boy in the first two years of life with a congenital heart defect but otherwise immunologically healthy.

This chain connects TRBV7-8 to TRBJ2-7; D possibly corresponds to TRBD2 (5 bases). V was shortened by 5 bases and J by 6 bases, with 14 bases between the two germline ends. The CDR3 is made up of 13 amino acids. The germline CDR1 and CDR2 sequences are SGHVS and FQNEAQ. The CDR3 DNA sequence: TGTGCCAGCAGCCGGGAAGGAAGCAGCGAGCAGTACTTC. Translated, it gives CASSREGSSEQYF.

Notes on this clone: The same CDR3 can be traced to other DNA sequences in this sample. The V and J genes are TRBV4-1 and TRBJ1-2; the match to TRBD1 covers 11 bases. Germline CDR1 is MGHRA and CDR2 is YSYEKL. V trimming: 3 bases; J trimming: 8 bases; junction bases outside the gene matches: 2. The CDR3 runs 13 residues. The CDR3 DNA reads as TGCGCCAGCAGCCAGGGACAGGGGGGCGGCTACACCTTC. Translating it yields CASSQGQGGGYTF.

The rearrangement uses TRBV7-2 and TRBJ2-1, with D tentatively TRBD2 (6 bases). This CDR3 has 16 residues. Germline loops: CDR1 SGHTA, CDR2 FQGNSA. V gave up 5 bases and J gave up 4 bases, with 18 bases separating them. The CDR3 DNA sequence: TGTGCCAGCAGCCCAGCGGGTCTACTAACTTACAATGAGCAGTTCTTC. This encodes CASSPAGLLTYNEQFF.

V is TRBV19 and J is TRBJ1-3; no reliable D call. CDR1 is LNHDA, CDR2 SQIVND, per germline (reference sequence). Trimming left V 7 bases short and J 0 bases short, with 7 bases between. This CDR3 is 13 amino acids long. CDR3: CASMGSSGNTIYF. CDR3 in DNA: TGTGCCAGTATGGGTAGCTCTGGAAACACCATATATTTT. The full variable domain, its missing parts supplied by reference TRBV19 and TRBJ1-3, is DGGITQSPKYLFRKEGQNVTLSCEQNLNHDAMYWYRQDPGQGLRLIYYSQIVNDFQKGDIAEGYSVSREKKESFPLTVTSAQKNPTAFYLCASMGSSGNTIYFGEGSWLTVV.

The chain combines TRBV7-2 with TRBJ2-7, with 8 bases matching TRBD2. Germline CDR1 reads SGHTA; CDR2 reads FQGNSA. The V segment lost 1 base and the J segment 5 bases; nucleotides outside the gene matches: 10. This CDR3 has 16 amino acids. The CDR3 protein is CASSLEDENSGDEQYF. CDR3 bases: TGTGCCAGCAGCTTAGAAGATGAGAATAGCGGGGACGAGCAGTACTTC. Using reference TRBV7-2 and TRBJ2-7 for the parts outside the CDR3, the full variable domain is GAGVSQSPSNKVTEKGKDVELRCDPISGHTALYWYRQSLGQGLEFLIYFQGNSAPDKSGLPSDRFSAERTGGSVSTLTIQRTQQEDSAVYLCASSLEDENSGDEQYFGPGTRLTVT.

The rearrangement joins TRBV6-6 to TRBJ1-1; D is undetermined. V gave up 2 bases and J gave up 0 bases, with 13 bases separating them. From germline, CDR1 is MNHNY and CDR2 SVGAGI (reference sequence). The CDR3 runs to 16 residues. The CDR3 loop is CASSYSPTHMNTEAFF. CDR3 nucleotide sequence: TGTGCCAGCAGTTACAGCCCGACACACATGAACACTGAAGCTTTCTTT.

The chain uses TRBV10-3 and TRBJ1-5; D is possibly TRBD1 (5 bases). V was clipped by 5 bases and J by 7 bases, with 12 bases between them. The CDR3 has 13 residues. The germline V gene has CDR1 ENHRY and CDR2 SYGVKD. CDR3 nucleotides: TGTGCCATCAGTCCCAGGGAGGGCCAGCCCCAGCATTTT. This codes for CAISPREGQPQHF.

The chain carries TRBV11-2 and TRBJ2-1, with D uncertain. The germline V gene has CDR1 SGHAT and CDR2 FQNNGV. The CDR3 spans 13 residues. Trimming took 5 bases from V and 5 from J, leaving 10 bases between them. The CDR3 loop is CASSPRPNNEQFF. For the CDR3, the DNA is TGTGCCAGCAGCCCCAGACCCAACAATGAGCAGTTCTTC.

In nucleotides, the CDR3 is TGTGCCAGCAGCTTGGGGCCTAGCGGGGCAAACAATGAGCAGTTCTTC. Translating gives CASSLGPSGANNEQFF. This chain connects TRBV5-4 to TRBJ2-1, with TRBD2 identical over 9 bases. Germline CDR1 SGHNT, CDR2 YYREEE (reference sequence). J was trimmed by 5 bases and V by 0 bases; bases with no gene match: 6. The CDR3 covers 16 residues.

The rearrangement joins TRBV12-5 to TRBJ2-7; 14 bases match TRBD2. The germline V gene has CDR1 LGHNT and CDR2 FRNRAP. J gave up 2 bases and V 1 base, and 1 base lay outside the gene matches. The CDR3 length is 16 residues. CDR3 DNA sequence: TGTGCTAGTGGTTTGGGGACTAGCGGGGGGACCTACGAGCAGTACTTC. Encoded protein: CASGLGTSGGTYEQYF.